A single sample is the source of the 11 T cell receptor beta chains below, sequenced in a study of T cell responses to AZD1222 COVID-19 vaccine. Sequenced by immunoSEQ multiplex PCR; TCRdb stores in-frame clones only, minus some. The table includes about 75,000 clones, 80% to 90% detected once. Sequences were derived from peripheral blood, sampled 28 days after the second AZD1222 dose. The receptors here all came from an adult who received the AZD1222 COVID-19 vaccine.

This clone was seen once. The V gene is TRBV9, the J gene TRBJ2-3; 14 bases match TRBD2. The CDR3 runs to 17 residues. The V gene end was trimmed by 0 bases and the J gene end by 4 bases; junction bases not matched to a gene: 4. Germline assignment: CDR1 SGDLS and CDR2 YYNGEE. CDR3 coding DNA: TGTGCCAGCAGCGTAGTTGGGACTAGCGGGGGCGCAGATACGCAGTATTTT. Protein product: CASSVVGTSGGADTQYF. The entire variable domain, with the rest obtained from reference TRBV9 and TRBJ2-3, is as follows: DSGVTQTPKHLITATGQRVTLRCSPRSGDLSVYWYQQSLDQGLQFLIQYYNGEERAKGNILERFSAQQFPDLHSELNLSSLELGDSALYFCASSVVGTSGGADTQYFGPGTRLTVL.

The table lists this clone with a few counts. This chain connects TRBV2 to TRBJ2-7, with D hard to call. The CDR3 is 12 amino acids. V shed 5 bases and J shed 6 bases, with 11 bases lying between them. Germline CDR1 is SNHLY and CDR2 is FYNNEI. CDR3 DNA: TGTGCCAGCAGTTTGCAGTCGCCCGAGCAGTACTTC. Translation: CASSLQSPEQYF.

The rearrangement links TRBV29-1 to TRBJ1-1; D not resolved. CDR1 and CDR2 (germline): SQVTM, ANQGSEA. The V end lost 4 bases, the J end lost 6 bases, and 9 bases lay between the germline ends. The CDR3 extends over 11 amino acids. CDR3 nucleotide sequence: TGCAGCGTTGTCGTAGGCCCTGAAGCTTTCTTT. Translating it yields CSVVVGPEAFF.

V gene TRBV12-5 combines with J gene TRBJ1-5, with no clear D. CDR1 is LGHNT, CDR2 FRNRAP, per germline. Deletions cut 1 base from V and 5 bases from J, with 9 bases between. The CDR3 consists of 14 residues. The CDR3 DNA reads as TGTGCTAGTGGTTTGGGGGTAATAGATCAGCCCCAGCATTTT. Its protein is CASGLGVIDQPQHF.

The chain links TRBV30 to TRBJ2-5; tentatively, D is TRBD2 (6 bases). The germline V gene encodes CDR1 GTSNPN and CDR2 SVGIG (reference sequence). This CDR3 comprises 10 residues. Trimming took 5 bases from V and 5 from J, leaving 6 bases between them. The CDR3 DNA reads TGTGCCTGGGGGGGGGAGACCCAGTACTTC. Protein product: CAWGGETQYF.

The chain uses TRBV20-1 and TRBJ1-1, with D uncertain. The germline CDR1 and CDR2 sequences are DFQATT and SNEGSKA (reference sequence). The germline V and J ends were trimmed by 1 base and 8 bases, with 8 bases remaining between them. This CDR3 is built from 11 residues. Here the CDR3 reads CSARGAQEAFF. For the CDR3, the DNA is TGCAGTGCTAGAGGGGCACAAGAAGCTTTCTTT.

This clone was seen once. The V call is TRBV29-1, the J call TRBJ1-2, with a tentative D call TRBD1 (6 bases). Per the germline V gene, CDR1 is SQVTM and CDR2 is ANQGSEA. The CDR3 contains 13 residues. V was clipped by 4 bases and J by 4 bases, with 13 bases between them. CDR3 DNA: TGCAGCGTTGTAGAGGGGGTCGGCTATGGCTACACCTTC. The encoded protein is CSVVEGVGYGYTF.

The V call is TRBV7-8, the J call TRBJ1-1; D not certain. CDR3 length equals 14 residues. Germline V lookup: CDR1 SGHVS, CDR2 FQNEAQ. Deletions cut 5 bases from V and 0 bases from J, with 10 bases between. The CDR3 DNA reads TGTGCCAGCAGCGCCAGGACCATGAACACTGAAGCTTTCTTT. Translation gives CASSARTMNTEAFF.

This chain connects TRBV20-1 to TRBJ2-3; D gene unclear. V was trimmed by 3 bases and J by 2 bases, leaving 6 bases between them. CDR3 length: 12 amino acids. Germline V gene data show CDR1 as DFQATT and CDR2 as SNEGSKA (reference sequence). The CDR3 sequence: CSASTLTDTQYF. The CDR3 DNA reads as TGCAGTGCTAGTACCCTCACAGATACGCAGTATTTT.

The chain carries TRBV9 and TRBJ2-1; 8 bases match TRBD2. The germline V gene has CDR1 SGDLS and CDR2 YYNGEE. The trim removed 0 bases at V and 7 bases at J, leaving 6 bases unmatched. There are 15 residues in the CDR3. Here the CDR3 reads CASSVEIAGTNEQFF. DNA of the CDR3: TGTGCCAGCAGCGTAGAAATAGCGGGGACGAATGAGCAGTTCTTC.

The sample holds one count of this clone. The chain is built from TRBV20-1 and TRBJ1-2; D gene uncertain. CDR3 length: 11 residues. Trimming cost V 6 bases and J 2 bases, with 7 bases left between them. Germline assignment: CDR1 DFQATT and CDR2 SNEGSKA (reference sequence). CDR3 sequence: CSALINYGYTF. The DNA of the CDR3 is TGCAGTGCGCTCATAAACTATGGCTACACCTTC.